The present TCR beta chain was sequenced within a study of siplizumab effects on memory and regulatory T cells. Study conclusions and caveats: Naive or memory phenotype assignment was not possible for roughly 75-96% of proliferating CD4+ or CD8+ clones. The diversity of naive T cells seemed greater than that of memory cells, and their alloresponse contribution seemed major.

With respect to this clone: Its antigen is as yet unknown.

About 100,000 TCR templates underwent assay in each sample. The assay was immunoSEQ multiplex PCR, and TCRdb's table has in-frame clones only and misses some. Of tens of thousands of clones listed, over 90% are singletons. CDR3 length: 15 amino acids. Germline trimming cut 1 base from V and 9 bases from J; bases unmatched to any gene: 3. The germline CDR1 and CDR2 sequences are SEHNR and FQNEAQ (reference sequence). The sequenced sample was CD8+ T cells sorted from blood. The origin of this receptor is a human donor in good health. The rearrangement links TRBV7-9 to TRBJ2-1; 13 bases match TRBD2. This CDR3 reads CASSLVGLAGAEQFF. The CDR3 DNA follows: TGTGCCAGCAGCTTAGTCGGACTAGCGGGAGCTGAGCAGTTCTTC.